What follows describes a single T cell receptor (beta chain). The ends were cut back, 10 bases at V and 6 bases at J, with 22 bases in the middle. The germline gives CDR1 SNHLY, CDR2 FYNNEI. There are 14 residues in the CDR3. This sample is part of a study of blood T cell repertoires in COVID-19. Across the whole study: Acute and convalescent COVID-19 specimens originated in the United States, Italy and Spain.

The assay was immunoSEQ multiplex PCR, and TCRdb's table has in-frame clones only and misses some. This sample carries some 110,000 clones, more than 75% of them seen once, and the ten largest clones take roughly 7.7%. The TCR comes from a man in his 70s with acute or convalescent COVID-19. The material sequenced was peripheral blood. The J gene is TRBJ2-7, the V gene TRBV2; maybe TRBD2 (7 bases). CDR3 coding DNA: TGTGCCACAACGCGAGGGAGGGGGGCCGGCGAGCAGTACTTC. This sequence encodes CATTRGRGAGEQYF.